This T cell receptor beta chain was retrieved from a study of T cell changes during pregnancy in multiple sclerosis. In germline, CDR1 is ENHRY, CDR2 SYGVKD. The length of the CDR3 is 14 residues. The V gene end was trimmed by 8 bases and the J gene end by 4 bases; junction bases not matched to a gene: 5. Using immunoSEQ multiplex PCR, the repertoire was profiled, and TCRdb retains in-frame clones only, with some absent. The sample carries 30,000 to 50,000 clones, around 90% recorded once. This clone was seen a single time. The clonotype comes from a female donor in good health, enrolled as a control in a pregnancy study. The sequences come from CD4+ T cells from peripheral blood mononuclear cells, collected in the third trimester of pregnancy. The chain recombines TRBV10-3 with TRBJ2-1, with 10 bases matching TRBD2. CDR3 sequence: CAIESGRGYNEQFF. The CDR3 DNA sequence: TGTGCCATCGAAAGCGGGAGGGGTTACAATGAGCAGTTCTTC.